Below are 30 T cell receptor beta chains sequenced from a single sample in a study of T-cell reconstitution after alpha-beta-depleted transplantation in children. Unique molecular identifiers were incorporated during preparation of the TCRbeta library. TCRdb fed the PCR reads into MiXCR, producing one record per CDR3 protein. Of over 45,000 distinct CDR3 sequences listed, under 6.5% were seen once; the top ten hold over 30%. Here the sequenced sample was PBMCs, mostly from graft donor cells, taken 60 days after TCRalphabeta/CD19-depleted stem cell transplant. The receptors derive from a female patient between 2 and 15 years old who had a stem cell transplant for aplastic anemia, so the T cells may come from the graft donor.

This chain links TRBV2 with TRBJ1-3; D is undetermined. V dropped 4 bases and J dropped 3 bases, with 10 bases sitting between them. The CDR3 spans 14 residues. Germline-derived CDR1 and CDR2 are SNHLY and FYNNEI. As DNA, the CDR3 is TGTGCCAGCAGTGCTGGATCCCTTGGAAACACCATATATTTT. Protein sequence: CASSAGSLGNTIYF.

The chain employs TRBV29-1 and TRBJ1-1; the match to TRBD1 covers 9 bases. The CDR3 extends over 14 amino acids. Germline lookup yields CDR1 SQVTM and CDR2 ANQGSEA. J lost 1 base, V lost 6 bases, and 6 bases had no gene match. The CDR3 sequence is CSVEYRGQNTEAFF. The CDR3 region has the DNA TGCAGCGTCGAATACAGGGGGCAGAACACTGAAGCTTTCTTT.

At least ten counts were recorded for this clonotype. V usage is TRBV15 and J usage is TRBJ2-3, with D unclear. The CDR3 extends over 13 amino acids. The germline V gene encodes CDR1 LNHNV and CDR2 YYDKDF (reference sequence). The V gene lost 1 base and the J gene lost 1 base, with 3 bases spanning the gap. DNA of the CDR3: TGTGCCACCAGCAGAGGTCGCACAGATACGCAGTATTTT. This gives the protein CATSRGRTDTQYF.

This clonotype was detected ten times or more. The chain couples TRBV4-2 to TRBJ1-1, with D unresolved. The CDR3 spans 15 residues. Trimming took off 0 bases at V and 0 bases at J, with 8 bases between the two ends. Per the germline V gene, CDR1 is LGHNA and CDR2 is YNFKEQ. The CDR3 protein is CASSQDPALNTEAFF. CDR3 sequence (DNA): TGTGCCAGCAGCCAAGATCCAGCACTGAACACTGAAGCTTTCTTT.

This clonotype was recorded at least ten times. CDR3 region: CASRGTVADTQYF. The CDR3 DNA follows: TGTGCCAGCAGAGGGACAGTCGCAGATACGCAGTATTTT. The V gene is TRBV6-6, the J gene TRBJ2-3, with 7 bases lining up with TRBD1. V was pared by 6 bases and J by 4 bases, with 4 bases of the junction left unmatched. CDR1 and CDR2 from the germline V gene are MNHNY and SVGAGI (reference sequence). CDR3 length: 13 residues.

This clonotype was picked up a small number of times. The chain combines TRBV14 with TRBJ2-1; tentative D call: TRBD1 (6 bases). This CDR3 contains 15 residues. Germline V gives CDR1 SGHDN, CDR2 FVKESK. V lost 1 base, J lost 2 bases, and 9 bases lay in between. CDR3 bases: TGTGCCAGCAGCCAAGCAGGGGCGCCCTACAATGAGCAGTTCTTC. Amino acids: CASSQAGAPYNEQFF.

This clonotype was observed at least ten times. V is TRBV14 and J is TRBJ2-7, with D possibly TRBD1 on 6 matching bases. The germline gives CDR1 SGHDN, CDR2 FVKESK. The germline V and J ends were trimmed by 4 bases and 2 bases, with 15 bases remaining between them. The length of the CDR3 is 15 residues. CDR3 residues: CASSLSGTLPYEQYF. CDR3 bases: TGTGCCAGCAGCCTGTCCGGGACACTTCCCTACGAGCAGTACTTC.

This clonotype showed up many times. The chain employs TRBV9 and TRBJ2-5; a weak D match, TRBD2 (6 bases). The CDR3 has 16 amino acids. Germline CDR1 reads SGDLS; CDR2 reads YYNGEE. V lost 4 bases and J lost 5, with 21 bases in between. The CDR3 DNA sequence: TGTGCCAGCAGCCCGATGGGGGGACCCTCGGGGGAGACCCAGTACTTC. This sequence encodes CASSPMGGPSGETQYF.

This clonotype is classed as medium-sized (0.01 to 0.1%). The V call is TRBV5-5, the J call TRBJ2-1; tentatively, D is TRBD1 or TRBD2 (6 bases each). Germline CDR1 and CDR2: SGHKS and YYEKEE (reference sequence). V was trimmed by 5 bases and J by 6 bases, leaving 18 bases between them. This CDR3 is built from 15 residues. The CDR3 nucleotides are TGTGCCAGCAGAAAAGGGGGGCAGGGGAGCAATGAGCAGTTCTTC. Translating gives CASRKGGQGSNEQFF.

This clonotype was detected many times. The chain has TRBV20-1 and TRBJ1-1; the D is unclear. The CDR3 contains 15 residues. From germline, CDR1 is DFQATT and CDR2 SNEGSKA (reference sequence). V lost 0 bases to trimming and J lost 3 bases, with 14 bases between them. The CDR3 spells CSARDSGVGHTEAFF. The DNA of the CDR3 is TGCAGTGCTAGAGATAGCGGGGTAGGGCACACTGAAGCTTTCTTT.

This clonotype was observed many times. This chain joins TRBV19 and TRBJ2-3; 11 positions match TRBD2. Germline loops: CDR1 LNHDA, CDR2 SQIVND (reference sequence). V lost 10 bases, J lost 3 bases, and 12 bases stayed unmatched. This CDR3 has 16 amino acids. CDR3 residues: CATTRLAGSGTDTQYF. The CDR3 DNA reads as TGTGCCACCACCAGACTAGCGGGAAGTGGAACAGATACGCAGTATTTT.

This clonotype was seen ten or more times. This chain joins TRBV12-3 or TRBV12-4 and TRBJ2-7; 9 nucleotides match TRBD2. Trimming cost V 5 bases and J 0 bases; bases outside gene matches: 5. This CDR3 spans 15 amino acids. The DNA for the CDR3 is TGTGCCAGCAGTCCTAGACTAGCGGTCTCCTACGAGCAGTACTTC. Its translation is CASSPRLAVSYEQYF.

A note on this clonotype: A much larger clone sits a single nucleotide away, making a read error possible. The V gene is TRBV5-5, the J gene TRBJ2-5; possibly TRBD2 for D (6 bases). Trimming shortened V by 4 bases and J by 0 bases, and 16 bases separated the two germline ends. This CDR3 has 16 residues. The germline V gene encodes CDR1 SGHKS and CDR2 YYEKEE (reference sequence). CDR3 protein: CASSPGTGVYQETQYF. In DNA form, the CDR3 reads TGTGCCAGCAGCCCCGGGACTGGGGTGTACCAAGAGACCCAGTACTTC.

This clonotype has ten or more counts. The rearrangement uses TRBV5-1 and TRBJ2-3, with 12 positions matching TRBD1. After removal of 4 bases from V and 6 bases from J, the junction contained 6 bases not matched to a gene. Germline CDR1 SGHRS, CDR2 YFSETQ. CDR3 length: 15 residues. This chain's CDR3 is CASSPRDRGRDTQYF. Here the CDR3 DNA reads TGCGCCAGCAGCCCGAGGGACAGGGGGCGGGATACGCAGTATTTT. The full variable domain, its missing parts supplied by reference TRBV5-1 and TRBJ2-3, is KAGVTQTPRYLIKTRGQQVTLSCSPISGHRSVSWYQQTPGQGLQFLFEYFSETQRNKGNFPGRFSGRQFSNSRSEMNVSTLELGDSALYLCASSPRDRGRDTQYFGPGTRLTVL.

This clonotype has at least ten counts. The chain combines TRBV3-1 with TRBJ2-2; D uncertain. Germline CDR1 and CDR2: LGHDT and YNNKEL (reference sequence). This CDR3 region has 12 residues. Deletions cut 2 bases from V and 13 bases from J, with 11 bases between. CDR3 sequence: CASSQFGLPLFF. The CDR3 DNA is TGTGCCAGCAGCCAATTTGGGCTTCCGCTGTTTTTT.

This clonotype was counted ten times or more. The CDR3 sequence: CASSNNRDSIPGELFF. The DNA for the CDR3 is TGTGCCAGCAGTAACAACCGGGACAGTATTCCCGGGGAGCTGTTTTTT. The V gene is TRBV6-6, the J gene TRBJ2-2; 7 bases map to TRBD1. The germline gives CDR1 MNHNY, CDR2 SVGAGI (reference sequence). The CDR3 is made up of 16 amino acids. V was clipped by 5 bases and J by 6 bases; unmatched bases: 12.

This clonotype was seen ten or more times. This sequence joins TRBV6-1 and TRBJ2-3; D is unresolved. Trimming took 5 bases from V and 0 from J, leaving 15 bases between them. The CDR3 loop spans 16 amino acids. Germline loops: CDR1 MNHNS, CDR2 SASEGT. The CDR3 here is CASSSQLVYSTDTQYF. The CDR3 coding sequence is TGTGCCAGCAGTTCCCAACTCGTCTATAGCACAGATACGCAGTATTTT.

Ten or more counts support this clonotype. The chain is built from TRBV4-1 and TRBJ2-1; 9 bases are shared with TRBD1. The CDR3 is 16 amino acids. Trimming at V came to 3 bases and at J to 0 bases, leaving 3 bases not matched to a gene. Germline CDR1 reads MGHRA; CDR2 reads YSYEKL. CDR3 protein: CASSHLDRGSYNEQFF. The CDR3, as DNA: TGCGCCAGCAGCCACCTGGACAGGGGCTCCTACAATGAGCAGTTCTTC.

This clonotype showed up many times. The rearrangement links TRBV5-1 to TRBJ2-7; D assignment may be TRBD1 or TRBD2 (6 bases each). Trimming shortened V by 4 bases and J by 5 bases, and 22 bases separated the two germline ends. Germline V gene data show CDR1 as SGHRS and CDR2 as YFSETQ. The CDR3 runs to 16 residues. The chain's CDR3 is CASSAGNTVGGHEQYF. CDR3 coding DNA: TGCGCCAGCAGCGCTGGAAATACCGTGGGGGGCCACGAGCAGTACTTC.

This clonotype was found many times. J is TRBJ2-1 and V is TRBV7-9; D is unresolved. The CDR3 contains 14 residues. CDR1 and CDR2 (germline): SEHNR, FQNEAQ (reference sequence). V dropped 4 bases and J dropped 8 bases, with 15 bases sitting between them. The CDR3 loop is CASSSGLGWDEQFF. In DNA form, the CDR3 reads TGTGCCAGCAGCTCCGGGCTAGGTTGGGATGAGCAGTTCTTC.

The table lists this clonotype with many counts. The chain uses TRBV29-1 and TRBJ2-2, with 10 bases that match TRBD2. The CDR3 has 14 residues. Germline CDR1 and CDR2: SQVTM and ANQGSEA. Trimming cost V 1 base and J 4 bases; bases outside gene matches: 0. The CDR3 DNA is TGCAGCGTTGAAGGGACTAGCGGCACCGGGGAGCTGTTTTTT. Translated, it gives CSVEGTSGTGELFF.

This sequence joins TRBV5-1 and TRBJ2-5, with D uncertain. The CDR3 is 13 residues long. Germline CDR1 and CDR2: SGHRS and YFSETQ. Deletions cut 0 bases from V and 13 bases from J, with 16 bases between. The CDR3 is CASSLAYPNDGYF. CDR3 sequence (DNA): TGCGCCAGCAGCTTGGCCTACCCCAACGACGGGTACTTC.

This clonotype appeared many times. The rearrangement joins TRBV30 to TRBJ2-3, with D perhaps matching TRBD1 or TRBD2 (5 bases each). Germline V gene sequence: CDR1 GTSNPN, CDR2 SVGIG (reference sequence). The CDR3 runs 13 residues. V dropped 3 bases and J dropped 4 bases, with 11 bases sitting between them. CDR3 region: CAWSSQGADTQYF. The CDR3 DNA reads as TGTGCCTGGAGCTCCCAGGGAGCAGATACGCAGTATTTT.

This clonotype occurred many times. The J gene is TRBJ1-2, the V gene TRBV5-1; D ambiguous. CDR3 length: 14 amino acids. Trimming cost V 6 bases and J 2 bases, with 14 bases left between them. The germline CDR1 and CDR2 sequences are SGHRS and YFSETQ. CDR3 sequence (DNA): TGCGCCAGCACGCCCAGTCCGGGGAACTATGGCTACACCTTC. Residues: CASTPSPGNYGYTF.

The table lists this clonotype with a few counts. The chain links TRBV18 to TRBJ2-2; D ambiguous. The CDR3 has 13 residues. The germline V gene encodes CDR1 KGHSH and CDR2 LQKENI. Trimming removed 5 bases from V and 0 bases from J, with 4 bases in between. CDR3 protein: CASSEPNTGELFF. The CDR3 nucleotides read TGTGCCAGCTCAGAACCGAACACCGGGGAGCTGTTTTTT.

This clonotype was counted a few times. This chain links TRBV20-1 with TRBJ1-6; the D is unclear. CDR1 is DFQATT, CDR2 SNEGSKA, per germline (reference sequence). The CDR3 spans 13 residues. Trimming shortened V by 2 bases and J by 5 bases, and 7 bases separated the two germline ends. The CDR3 DNA follows: TGCAGTGCTAGACAGGAAAATAATTCACCCCTCCACTTT. It translates to CSARQENNSPLHF.

The V gene is TRBV7-3, the J gene TRBJ2-5, with 10 bases aligning to TRBD2. The CDR3 runs 15 residues. From germline, CDR1 is SGHTA and CDR2 FQGTGA. Unmatched junction bases numbered 5, after V lost 5 bases and J lost 2 bases. CDR3 in amino acids: CASSPSGSHQETQYF. Written as DNA, the CDR3 is TGTGCCAGCAGCCCTAGCGGGAGCCATCAAGAGACCCAGTACTTC.

This clonotype was seen at least ten times. This rearrangement joins TRBV29-1 to TRBJ1-1, with D uncertain. The CDR3 spans 13 residues. V lost 2 bases and J lost 5, with 12 bases in between. Germline lookup yields CDR1 SQVTM and CDR2 ANQGSEA. CDR3 sequence: CSVERQVGTEAFF. CDR3 nucleotide sequence: TGCAGCGTTGAACGCCAGGTAGGGACTGAAGCTTTCTTT.

In its sample, this clonotype was seen many times. The gene calls are TRBV7-9 and TRBJ2-7; the match to TRBD2 covers 8 bases. Germline V gene data show CDR1 as SEHNR and CDR2 as FQNEAQ (reference sequence). This CDR3 comprises 15 residues. J was trimmed by 5 bases and V by 0 bases; bases with no gene match: 6. The CDR3, as DNA: TGTGCCAGCAGCTTAGCAGCGGGGGTTATCGACGAGCAGTACTTC. Translation: CASSLAAGVIDEQYF.

This clonotype occurred many times. The chain employs TRBV10-1 and TRBJ2-1; 7 bases line up with TRBD2. The V and J ends lost 5 bases and 10 bases, in that order; junction bases with no gene match: 11. CDR3 length: 14 residues. Germline-derived CDR1 and CDR2 are WNHNN and SYGVQD (reference sequence). CDR3 coding DNA: TGCGCCAGCAGTAGGATAGCGGGCTCCGTGGAGCAGTTCTTC. Amino acid sequence: CASSRIAGSVEQFF.